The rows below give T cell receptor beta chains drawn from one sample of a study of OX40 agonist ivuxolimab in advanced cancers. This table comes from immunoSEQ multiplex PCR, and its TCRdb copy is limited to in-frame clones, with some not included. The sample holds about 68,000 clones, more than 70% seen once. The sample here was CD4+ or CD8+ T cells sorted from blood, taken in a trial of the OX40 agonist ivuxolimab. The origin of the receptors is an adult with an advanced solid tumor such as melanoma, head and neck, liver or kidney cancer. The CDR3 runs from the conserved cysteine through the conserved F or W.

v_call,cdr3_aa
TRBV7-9,CAPQGISGNTIYF
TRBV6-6,CASSYGKNYGYTF
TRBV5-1,CASSLDSGGGEQFF
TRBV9,CASSVAPGTRYGYTF
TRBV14,CASSQRDKISGNTIYF
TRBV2,CASSEGSYNSPLHF
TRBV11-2,CASSLRQGNEQFF
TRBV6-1,CASSGLGGAEAFF
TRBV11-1,CASSSGGLPFF
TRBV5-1,CASSPGERADTQYF
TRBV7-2,CASSSGLTNTEAFF
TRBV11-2,CASSLDRGTIVADTQYF
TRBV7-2,CASLPRGHMGGYTF
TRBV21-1,CASSHPSGGGIDYGYTF
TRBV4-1,CASSPGATYEQYF
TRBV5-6,CASSLEPLNTEAFF
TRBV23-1,CASSHGTGANVLTF
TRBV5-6,CASSADRGAGELFF
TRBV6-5,CASTRTGPTYNEQFF
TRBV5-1,CASSRTSGDSRGTGELFF
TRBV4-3,CASSQDPHVGAFF
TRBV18,CASSPRDGRHEQFF
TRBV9,CASSSGSSYNEQFF
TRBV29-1,CSCRGAGGYNEQFF
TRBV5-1,CASSLGLGYSDTQYF
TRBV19,CASSIGGGYPEAFF
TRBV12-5,CASGFGHRNQPQHF
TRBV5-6,CASILQGPNEKLFF
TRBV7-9,CASSLTGVSYNEQFF
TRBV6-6,CASVWDGIQGLTQYF
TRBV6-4,CASSHGGAGETQYF
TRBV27,CASSFGRSSYNSPLHF
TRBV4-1,CASSKEDRTTEAFF
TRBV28,CASSLDVSGNTIYF
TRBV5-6,CASSFYSGNTIYF
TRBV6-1,CASSQGLVNYGYTF
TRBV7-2,CASSLLSSSTDTQYF
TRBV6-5,CASTTGPANYGYTF
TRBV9,CASSSGQGSDTQYF
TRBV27,CASSDTGNTEAFF
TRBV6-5,CASSYYRDRDNSPLHF
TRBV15,CATSRRGLANTGELFF
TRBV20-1,CSASHGEPQHF
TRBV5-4,CASSFGFLTGELFF
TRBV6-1,CASKQSDRGRPEAFF
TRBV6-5,CASSPQAPSGNTIYF
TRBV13,CASSLGATDTQYF
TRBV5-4,CASSPGQRGADTQYF
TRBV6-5,CASSPPKHGELFF
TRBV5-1,CASSLWTGTDTQYF
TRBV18,CASSPMAGSNQPQHF
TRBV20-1,CSAIDLAGYTF
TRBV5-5,CASSLRWDYGYTF
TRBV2,CASSEAPRGSDTQYF
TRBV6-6,CASSSLSGETEAFF
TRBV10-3,CAISEDMHTEAFF
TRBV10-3,CATQSEYTEAFF
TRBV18,CASSPRTSGGSTDTQYF
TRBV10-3,CAIGERDLYGYTF
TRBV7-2,CASSSRYEQYF